This T cell receptor (beta chain) was recovered during a study of cytomegalovirus exposure and HLA in healthy donors (dated by TCRdb to 2017 to 2019). Regarding the research as a whole: According to a later analysis, the approximately 120 validation repertoires were produced on the same platform as the approximately 620 repertoires of the first cohort. The study aimed to test whether signatures of past pathogen exposure could be identified by cataloging public T cell receptors. Along with the approximately 700-subject first cohort, a separate validation cohort of some 130 different subjects was used. To predict cytomegalovirus infection status, the study brought together high-throughput TCR immunosequencing, statistical association of individual TCRs with disease status, and machine learning. General conclusions and limits of the study: It was suggested by the authors that the approach could potentially be generalized to other disease states and immunological phenotypes. A later analysis lacked HLA typing for the validation cohort, so it scored co-occurrence in that cohort across all 110 or so repertoires. Most TCR sequences were observed very rarely across donors, whereas some public TCRs were present in many individuals. The study gave a list of more than 150 TCR beta chains associated with cytomegalovirus. In vitro tests confirmed that three of the cytomegalovirus-associated TCR beta chains recognize cytomegalovirus antigens. In both the original and validation cohorts, the classifier was reported to diagnose cytomegalovirus status with high specificity and sensitivity. Subsequent analysis determined that TCRs grouped into clusters in the first cohort also showed a tendency toward co-occurrence across the roughly 120 validation repertoires, and 94% of cluster scores exceeded 0.

Including the terminal cysteine and phenylalanine, the CDR3 comprises 18 residues. Only the CDR3 DNA stays, 54 bases, in frame from base 1. V lost 2 bases and J lost 3 bases, and the count of bases not matched to a germline gene is 12. Reading the germline V gene (reference sequence) gives CDR1 SEHNR and CDR2 FQNEAQ. Libraries were made using the immunoSEQ multiplex PCR assay. As for the authors' bioinformatics: A statistical classification framework was built for diagnosing cytomegalovirus status from the catalog of TCR beta chain sequences. TCRdb mirrors the immuneACCESS table, restricted to in-frame sequences. Some clones are absent from its copies; in checked studies, under half trace to an unresolved V gene, and the reason for the others is unknown. For V, J and clone size, that table is used; D and trimming come from the DNA. Here the sample has some 63,000 clones; about 90% occur a single time. The top ten clonotypes cover 1.2% of the sample.

The donors belonged to the validation cohort of 120 subjects, which was separate from the approximately 700-subject first cohort. Points on this clone: Its antigen is still unknown. Base qualities are not provided; no much larger clone lies one nucleotide away.

The sequenced sample was PBMCs. This sequence originates from a woman aged 18-30 years in good health and CMV-seronegative. The rearranged segments are TRBV7-9 and TRBJ1-2, and 10 bases in between align with TRBD1. The bases read TGTGCCAGCAGCTTATTTCCGGCTGACAGGGGGCGCGACTATGGCTACACCTTC. This sequence encodes CASSLFPADRGRDYGYTF.